One sample yielded the 30 T cell receptor beta chains listed below, sequenced in a study of blood T cells in healthy people across ages. Primed by a sample-barcoded 5' primer and a J-beta primer mix, a second PCR proceeded for 7 to 11 cycles. TCRdb redid the calling of the 5' RACE reads with MiXCR, one entry per CDR3 protein. The table has a few hundred thousand distinct CDR3 sequences, 25% to 30% seen once. Sequencing was carried out using blood. These receptors were taken from a woman between 65 and 79 years old in good health.

This clonotype was counted a single time. This chain uses TRBV7-8 with TRBJ2-5; TRBD2 aligns across 7 bases. Trimming removed 4 bases from V and 4 bases from J; junction bases left unmatched: 15. CDR1 is SGHVS and CDR2 is FQNEAQ in the germline V gene. This CDR3 contains 17 residues. The CDR3 nucleotides are TGTGCCAGCAGCTCCCGGTATGGCGGGGGAGAGAGAGAGACCCAGTACTTC. Its translation: CASSSRYGGGERETQYF.

This clonotype was seen a handful of times. The rearrangement links TRBV7-2 to TRBJ2-5; the match to TRBD2 covers 10 bases. Losses at the gene ends were 6 bases for V and 5 bases for J; bases not matched to a gene: 6. The CDR3 contains 14 residues. Germline V gene data show CDR1 as SGHTA and CDR2 as FQGNSA. CDR3 residues: CASRVAGGKETQYF. CDR3 nucleotides: TGTGCCAGCAGAGTAGCGGGGGGAAAGGAGACCCAGTACTTC. Supplemented by reference TRBV7-2 and TRBJ2-5, the full variable domain reads GAGVSQSPSNKVTEKGKDVELRCDPISGHTALYWYRQSLGQGLEFLIYFQGNSAPDKSGLPSDRFSAERTGGSVSTLTIQRTQQEDSAVYLCASRVAGGKETQYFGPGTRLLVL.

The V gene is TRBV5-5, the J gene TRBJ1-4; D perhaps matches TRBD1 (6 bases). CDR1 is SGHKS, CDR2 YYEKEE, per germline (reference sequence). The CDR3 loop spans 14 amino acids. Trimming stripped 2 bases from V and 8 bases from J, with 13 bases between. The CDR3 sequence is CASSFPGAGEKLFF. The CDR3 DNA is TGTGCCAGCAGCTTTCCGGGGGCCGGCGAAAAACTGTTTTTT.

CDR3 amino acids: CASSYPWDGVEYEQYF. The CDR3 region has the DNA TGTGCCAGCAGTTATCCTTGGGACGGGGTAGAGTACGAGCAGTACTTC. The chain employs TRBV6-6 and TRBJ2-7; either TRBD1 or TRBD2 may fit D (5 bases each). The CDR3 loop spans 16 amino acids. In germline, CDR1 is MNHNY, CDR2 SVGAGI (reference sequence). Trimming removed 3 bases from V and 4 bases from J, with 19 bases in between.

This clonotype was seen a handful of times. The rearrangement uses TRBV6-4 and TRBJ2-3, with D perhaps matching TRBD2 (5 bases). V lost 8 bases and J lost 2, with 11 bases in between. The germline gives CDR1 MRHNA, CDR2 SNTAGT. The CDR3 covers 13 residues. CDR3 region: CASGGLSTDTQYF. CDR3 coding DNA: TGTGCCAGCGGCGGACTTTCCACAGATACGCAGTATTTT.

The DNA of the CDR3 is TGCGCCAGCAGCAATACACAGGGGGCGCAAGAGCAGTACTTC. Encoded protein: CASSNTQGAQEQYF. This rearrangement joins TRBV5-1 to TRBJ2-7; 9 bases align to TRBD1. The J segment lost 7 bases and the V segment lost 4 bases, leaving 9 bases of the junction unmatched. This CDR3 spans 14 amino acids. Germline CDR1 and CDR2: SGHRS and YFSETQ. The entire variable domain, with the rest obtained from reference TRBV5-1 and TRBJ2-7, is as follows: KAGVTQTPRYLIKTRGQQVTLSCSPISGHRSVSWYQQTPGQGLQFLFEYFSETQRNKGNFPGRFSGRQFSNSRSEMNVSTLELGDSALYLCASSNTQGAQEQYFGPGTRLTVT.

Regarding this clonotype: The junction shows a germline mismatch at one end, possibly a read error. CDR3 region: CTASDRGTAEKLFF. CDR3 in DNA: TGCACTGCTAGCGACCGAGGGACAGCTGAAAAACTGTTTTTT. The rearrangement links TRBV20-1 to TRBJ1-4, with 7 bases matching TRBD1. CDR3 length equals 14 residues. Looked up from germline, CDR1 is DFQATT and CDR2 is SNEGSKA (reference sequence).

V and J are TRBV20-1 and TRBJ1-2, with 9 bases matching TRBD1. Germline V gene data show CDR1 as DFQATT and CDR2 as SNEGSKA (reference sequence). V lost 5 bases, J lost 6 bases, and 4 bases stayed unmatched. CDR3 length: 12 residues. The CDR3 sequence: CSAGGQGHGYTF. CDR3 DNA: TGCAGTGCTGGAGGACAGGGGCATGGCTACACCTTC.

The sample holds a few counts of this clonotype. This sequence joins TRBV10-3 and TRBJ1-6; D may be TRBD1 (5 bases). Trimming pared 10 bases from V and 0 bases from J, leaving 16 bases between. The CDR3 spans 16 residues. Germline V gene data show CDR1 as ENHRY and CDR2 as SYGVKD. The CDR3 DNA reads TGTGCCAGCACCCTTGGGGGGAGCTCCTATAATTCACCCCTCCACTTT. This gives the protein CASTLGGSSYNSPLHF.

To note about this clonotype: Relative to the germline gene, one junction end is altered; a read error may explain this. The gene calls are TRBV6-1 and TRBJ1-4, with 9 bases identical to TRBD1. The CDR3 has 14 amino acids. Germline CDR1 MNHNS, CDR2 SASEGT. CDR3 sequence: CASSVYSGQGSCLF. CDR3 nucleotide sequence: TGTGCCAGCAGTGTTTATTCGGGACAGGGTTCGTGCCTATTT.

This clonotype was seen repeatedly, ten times or more. This rearrangement joins TRBV24-1 to TRBJ2-4, with 9 bases aligning to TRBD1. The CDR3 sequence is 14 residues long. V gave up 4 bases and J gave up 9 bases; unmatched junction bases: 6. From germline, CDR1 is KGHDR and CDR2 SFDVKD. CDR3 loop: CATSEAGQGGIQYF. CDR3 bases: TGTGCCACCAGTGAGGCGGGACAGGGAGGCATTCAGTACTTC.

The sample holds a few counts of this clonotype. The gene calls are TRBV7-2 and TRBJ2-5, with 15 bases matching TRBD2. The germline V gene encodes CDR1 SGHTA and CDR2 FQGNSA. The CDR3 runs 17 residues. The J segment lost 5 bases and the V segment lost 3 bases, leaving 7 bases of the junction unmatched. The CDR3 nucleotides read TGTGCCAGCAGCTTCACTGGGACTAGCGGGGGGTGGGAGACCCAGTACTTC. Protein: CASSFTGTSGGWETQYF.

To note about this clonotype: A junction boundary mismatches the germline segment, possibly from a read error. The rearrangement uses TRBV6-5 and TRBJ2-5; D gene uncertain. Germline CDR1 is MNHEY and CDR2 is SVGAGI. The CDR3 loop spans 13 amino acids. DNA of the CDR3: TGTGCCAGCAGTGGTAGTGGCTTAAATGAGGAGTTCTTC. This sequence encodes CASSGSGLNEEFF.

This clonotype was detected only a few times. V and J are TRBV6-2 or TRBV6-3 and TRBJ2-7, with 10 bases fitting TRBD1. V lost 0 bases to trimming and J lost 11 bases; unmatched junction nucleotides: 1. Germline V gives CDR1 MNHEY, CDR2 SVGEGT. CDR3 length: 12 residues. The CDR3 nucleotides read TGTGCCAGCAGTTACTCGGGGACAGGGGAGTACTTC. This codes for CASSYSGTGEYF.

This clonotype turned up a few times. The chain recombines TRBV7-2 with TRBJ2-1; D not resolved. This CDR3 is 13 amino acids long. The V end lost 5 bases, the J end lost 8 bases, and 13 bases lay between the germline ends. Germline V gene data show CDR1 as SGHTA and CDR2 as FQGNSA. CDR3 residues: CASSLSPEDEQFF. Written as DNA, the CDR3 is TGTGCCAGCAGCCTGAGTCCCGAGGATGAGCAGTTCTTC.

This clonotype has only a few counts. The CDR3 sequence: CALLGGGIYNEQFF. The CDR3 region has the DNA TGTGCCCTCCTAGGAGGGGGTATCTACAATGAGCAGTTCTTC. This chain uses TRBV7-9 with TRBJ2-5, with D tentatively TRBD1 or TRBD2 (6 bases each). TRBJ2-1 explains the end of the DNA better; the J call may be wrong. The CDR3 length is 14 residues. Germline V gives CDR1 SEHNR, CDR2 FQNEAQ (reference sequence).

The V and J genes are TRBV7-2 and TRBJ2-5; TRBD1 might be the D (5 bases). The ends were cut back, 5 bases at V and 0 bases at J, with 10 bases in the middle. Germline V CDR1 and CDR2: SGHTA, FQGNSA. This CDR3 comprises 14 residues. The CDR3 sequence: CASSPPTDQETQYF. The CDR3, as DNA: TGTGCCAGCAGCCCCCCGACAGACCAAGAGACCCAGTACTTC.

V gene TRBV5-1 combines with J gene TRBJ2-5; tentative D call: TRBD2 (6 bases). V lost 3 bases and J lost 2, with 14 bases in between. CDR3 length: 15 residues. Germline CDR1 SGHRS, CDR2 YFSETQ. DNA for the CDR3: TGCGCCAGCAGCTCTCCCGGGGGTGGTCAAGAGACCCAGTACTTC. This codes for CASSSPGGGQETQYF.

The chain joins TRBV2 to TRBJ1-2; D gene uncertain. The CDR3 contains 12 residues. V was clipped by 5 bases and J by 0 bases, with 4 bases between them. The germline V gene has CDR1 SNHLY and CDR2 FYNNEI. CDR3 amino acids: CASSTANYGYTF. In DNA, the CDR3 is TGTGCCAGCAGTACAGCTAACTATGGCTACACCTTC.

This clonotype was seen only a few times. This rearrangement joins TRBV4-1 to TRBJ2-2; unclear D gene. The CDR3 spans 14 residues. CDR1 is MGHRA and CDR2 is YSYEKL in the germline V gene. V shed 0 bases and J shed 3 bases, with 5 bases lying between them. In nucleotides, the CDR3 is TGCGCCAGCAGCCAAGATCTAGACACCGGGGAGCTGTTTTTT. It encodes CASSQDLDTGELFF.

In this sample, this clonotype turned up many times. This sequence joins TRBV12-3 or TRBV12-4 and TRBJ2-7; D may match TRBD1 or TRBD2 (5 bases each). CDR3 length: 12 residues. The V and J ends lost 5 bases and 2 bases respectively, with 7 bases between them. Here the CDR3 DNA reads TGTGCCAGCAGTCGGGGACCCTACGAGCAGTACTTC. This encodes CASSRGPYEQYF.

As concerns this clonotype: The junction does not match germline at one end; this may be a read error. This chain uses TRBV10-3 with TRBJ2-5; TRBD2 matches at 7 bases. CDR1 and CDR2 (germline): ENHRY, SYGVKD. The CDR3 runs 18 residues. This CDR3 is CVISTSDRDYQSQETQYF. CDR3 nucleotides: TGTGTCATCAGTACCTCCGACCGGGACTACCAAAGCCAAGAGACCCAGTACTTC.

This clonotype was counted between two and nine times. The conserved closing phenylalanine or tryptophan is absent in this CDR3, likely reflecting a read error. This rearrangement joins TRBV7-2 to TRBJ2-7, with TRBD2 identical over 8 bases. The CDR3 sequence is 15 residues long. V lost 7 bases, J lost 2 bases, and 10 bases stayed unmatched. Germline V lookup: CDR1 SGHTA, CDR2 FQGNSA. The CDR3 DNA reads TGTGCCAGCAACAGCGGCGGGGGGACCCCCTACGAGCAGTACCTC. Translated: CASNSGGGTPYEQYL.

Concerning this clonotype itself: Mismatch with germline at one junction end may stem from a read error. V usage is TRBV9 and J usage is TRBJ2-1; a possible D gene is TRBD1 (6 bases). Germline assignment: CDR1 SGDLS and CDR2 YYNGEE. The CDR3 contains 14 residues. CDR3 residues: CANSVQGHNNEQFF. The CDR3 DNA is TGTGCCAACAGCGTACAGGGTCATAACAATGAGCAGTTCTTC.

This rearrangement joins TRBV5-4 to TRBJ2-3; TRBD2 agrees at 7 bases. Unmatched junction bases numbered 10, after V lost 4 bases and J lost 2 bases. The CDR3 totals 16 residues. Germline lookup yields CDR1 SGHNT and CDR2 YYREEE (reference sequence). CDR3 sequence reads: CASSSGVAGATDTQYF. The CDR3, as DNA: TGTGCCAGCAGCAGTGGCGTCGCGGGAGCCACAGATACGCAGTATTTT.

The chain is built from TRBV12-3 or TRBV12-4 and TRBJ2-7; D unresolved. The CDR3 sequence is 14 residues long. V was pared by 2 bases and J by 3 bases, with 11 bases between. The CDR3 nucleotides are TGTGCCAGCAGTTTAAAGTTAGGTAGCTACGAGCAGTACTTC. Amino acid sequence: CASSLKLGSYEQYF.

The chain recombines TRBV4-3 with TRBJ2-1; D is possibly TRBD2 (5 bases). Germline values: CDR1 LGHNA, CDR2 YSLEER. The CDR3 has 15 residues. The V end lost 2 bases, the J end lost 6 bases, and 14 bases lay between the germline ends. The CDR3 sequence: CASSQTYRGSNEQFF. CDR3 nucleotides: TGCGCCAGCAGCCAAACGTACCGGGGATCCAATGAGCAGTTCTTC.

The chain links TRBV5-1 to TRBJ2-7; 8 bases fit TRBD2. This CDR3 has 15 residues. From germline, CDR1 is SGHRS and CDR2 YFSETQ. V lost 4 bases and J lost 0; bases outside the gene matches: 6. CDR3 sequence: CASSTGTRDSYEQYF. The CDR3 nucleotides read TGCGCCAGCAGCACCGGGACTAGAGACTCCTACGAGCAGTACTTC.

V usage is TRBV15 and J usage is TRBJ1-2; tentative D call: TRBD1 (5 bases). This CDR3 comprises 16 residues. Per the germline V gene, CDR1 is LNHNV and CDR2 is YYDKDF (reference sequence). V dropped 1 base and J dropped 7 bases, with 19 bases sitting between them. CDR3 amino acids: CATSRVARDPPFGYTF. In DNA form, the CDR3 reads TGTGCCACCAGCAGAGTGGCTCGGGACCCTCCTTTTGGCTACACCTTC.

The chain recombines TRBV12-3 or TRBV12-4 with TRBJ1-5; tentatively, D is TRBD1 (5 bases). This CDR3 spans 15 amino acids. With 5 bases removed from V and 1 base from J, the gap between germline ends came to 12 bases. The CDR3 sequence: CASSRTGGSNQPQHF. CDR3 DNA sequence: TGTGCCAGCAGTCGTACAGGAGGCAGCAATCAGCCCCAGCATTTT.